Described below is a single T cell receptor beta chain sequence and its context. These data come from a study of blood T cell repertoires in COVID-19. Study summary: Both acute and convalescent COVID-19 samples were obtained from the United States, Italy and Spain. From T cells, B-cell-depleted T cells, or PBMCs came the material, which was cDNA or gDNA.

This CDR3 is built from 15 residues. After removal of 5 bases from V and 5 bases from J, the junction contained 7 bases not matched to a gene. Germline V gene sequence: CDR1 SGHRS, CDR2 YFSETQ. Original processing notes: Amplification of reference gene primers provided the estimated nucleated cell counts. Sequenced by immunoSEQ multiplex PCR; TCRdb stores in-frame clones only, minus some. D and trimming come from the DNA, and the V and J calls and clone size come from that table. The table has 150,000 to 160,000 clones, about 85% seen once. The receptor's source is a woman aged 70-85 years with acute or convalescent COVID-19. The chain combines TRBV5-1 with TRBJ1-6; TRBD1 aligns across 7 bases. Specimen: peripheral blood. CDR3 DNA sequence: TGCGCCAGCAGAATGTGGACAGGAGATAATTCACCCCTCCACTTT. Protein: CASRMWTGDNSPLHF.